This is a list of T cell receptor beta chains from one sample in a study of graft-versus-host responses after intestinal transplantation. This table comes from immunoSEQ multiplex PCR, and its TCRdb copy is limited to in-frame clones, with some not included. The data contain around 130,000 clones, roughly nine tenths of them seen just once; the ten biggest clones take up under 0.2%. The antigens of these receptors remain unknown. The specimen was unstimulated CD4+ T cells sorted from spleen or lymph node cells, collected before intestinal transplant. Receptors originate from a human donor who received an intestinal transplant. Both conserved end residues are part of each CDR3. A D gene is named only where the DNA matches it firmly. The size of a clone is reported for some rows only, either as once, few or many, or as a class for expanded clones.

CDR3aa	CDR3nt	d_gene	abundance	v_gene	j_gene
CSYSVGLVETQYF	TGCAGCTATTCTGTGGGGTTGGTAGAGACCCAGTACTTC	.	.	TRBV29-1	TRBJ2-5
CASSPAGPNTGELFF	TGTGCCAGCAGTCCGGCGGGACCGAACACCGGGGAGCTGTTTTTT	.	.	TRBV28	TRBJ2-2
CASSFGERGGYTF	TGTGCCAGCAGCTTCGGGGAGAGGGGTGGCTACACCTTC	.	.	TRBV11-1	TRBJ1-2
CASSSPSWAGPLETQYF	TGTGCCAGCAGCTCACCTAGCTGGGCAGGGCCCCTAGAGACCCAGTACTTC	.	once	TRBV7-9	TRBJ2-5
CASRGDYEQYF	TGTGCCAGCAGGGGAGACTACGAGCAGTACTTC	.	few	TRBV6-1	TRBJ2-7
CASSLFPRDRGRQNTGELFF	TGCGCCAGCAGCTTGTTTCCACGGGACAGGGGGCGTCAGAACACCGGGGAGCTGTTTTTT	TRBD1	.	TRBV5-1	TRBJ2-2
CASSLTGGGNTEAFF	TGTGCCAGCAGCTTGACAGGGGGGGGGAACACTGAAGCTTTCTTT	TRBD1	.	TRBV7-3	TRBJ1-1
CASSQQGSYNSPLHF	TGTGCCAGCAGCCAACAGGGGTCCTATAATTCACCCCTCCACTTT	TRBD1	.	TRBV2	TRBJ1-6
CASSRNRYNEQFF	TGTGCCAGCAGTCGAAACAGATACAATGAGCAGTTCTTC	.	.	TRBV5-4	TRBJ2-1
CAWSVLADTQYF	TGTGCCTGGAGTGTACTTGCAGATACGCAGTATTTT	.	.	TRBV30	TRBJ2-3
CASSLDFRSPHGYTF	TGTGCCAGCAGCTTAGATTTCAGAAGTCCTCATGGCTACACCTTC	.	.	TRBV11-2	TRBJ1-2
CASSSKRGGLPDTQYF	TGTGCCAGCAGCTCAAAGCGGGGGGGCCTTCCAGATACGCAGTATTTT	TRBD2	.	TRBV5-6	TRBJ2-3
CASSQGTLGGSNTGELFF	TGCGCCAGCAGCCAAGGGACCTTAGGGGGTTCTAACACCGGGGAGCTGTTTTTT	.	.	TRBV4-1	TRBJ2-2
CASSLRGRQETQYF	TGCGCCAGCAGCTTGCGGGGGCGGCAAGAGACCCAGTACTTC	.	.	TRBV5-1	TRBJ2-5
CASSLGEVLAGDEQYF	TGTGCCAGCAGCTTAGGGGAAGTGCTAGCGGGGGACGAGCAGTACTTC	TRBD2	few	TRBV7-9	TRBJ2-7
CASSQETARTGGRNEQFF	TGTGCCAGCAGCCAAGAAACGGCCCGGACAGGGGGCAGGAATGAGCAGTTCTTC	TRBD1	.	TRBV4-2	TRBJ2-1
CAWSFRQKGWDTEAFF	TGTGCCTGGAGCTTTCGCCAGAAAGGGTGGGACACTGAAGCTTTCTTT	.	.	TRBV30	TRBJ1-1
CASSRNRNTGELFF	TGTGCCAGCTCGCGGAACAGGAACACCGGGGAGCTGTTTTTT	.	.	TRBV6-5	TRBJ2-2